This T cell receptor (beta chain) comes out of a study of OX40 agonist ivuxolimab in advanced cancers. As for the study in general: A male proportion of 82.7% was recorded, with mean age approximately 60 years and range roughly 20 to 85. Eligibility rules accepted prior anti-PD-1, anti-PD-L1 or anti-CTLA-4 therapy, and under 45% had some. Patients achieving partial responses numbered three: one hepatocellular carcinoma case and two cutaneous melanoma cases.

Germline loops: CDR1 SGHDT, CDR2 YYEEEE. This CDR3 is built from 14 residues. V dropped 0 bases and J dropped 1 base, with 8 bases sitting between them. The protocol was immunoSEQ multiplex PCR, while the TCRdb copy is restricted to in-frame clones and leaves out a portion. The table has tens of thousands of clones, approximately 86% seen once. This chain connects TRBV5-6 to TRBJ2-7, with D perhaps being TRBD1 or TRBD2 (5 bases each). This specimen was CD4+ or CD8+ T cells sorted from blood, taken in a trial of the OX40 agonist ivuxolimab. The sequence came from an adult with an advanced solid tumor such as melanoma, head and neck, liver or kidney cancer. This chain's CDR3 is CASSLVGDSYEQYF. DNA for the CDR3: TGTGCCAGCAGCTTGGTGGGGGATTCCTACGAGCAGTACTTC.